These 17 T cell receptor beta chains were sequenced from one sample in a study of persistence of HIV-infected CD4 T cells (TCRdb year 2020). This specimen's treatment or condition label, per the study, means: suppressive antiretroviral therapy. Cells were stimulated with anti-CD3/anti-CD28 magnetic beads as a nonspecific positive control representing the CD4+ T cell repertoire. Responding CD4+ T cells were sorted on the basis of upregulation of both CD40 ligand and CD69. The immunoSEQ hsTCRB assay version 4, run in survey mode, was used to sequence TCRbeta repertoires from genomic DNA. Sourced from immuneACCESS, this table was stored by TCRdb with only in-frame sequences that have V and J called. A share of the clones is absent; for the studies checked, an unresolved V gene accounts for under half, and the remainder has no known explanation. The sample table shows tens of thousands of clones, and approximately 90% are seen once. Together, the top ten hold about 3.5% of the sample.

No cognate antigen is known for these TCRs. The specimen was CD4+ T cells sorted from PBMCs after approximately 19-hour stimulation, collected from a patient who received antiretroviral therapy. The sample's cell subset or site, from its label and the paper: CD40L+CD69+ CD4 T cells responding to anti-CD3/anti-CD28 beads, representing the overall repertoire. The source is an adult woman with HIV who was CMV-seropositive.

The rearrangement joins TRBV29-1 to TRBJ2-1, with D hard to call. The germline V gene encodes CDR1 SQVTM and CDR2 ANQGSEA. This CDR3 region has 10 residues. The ends were cut back, 8 bases at V and 6 bases at J, with 8 bases in the middle. CDR3 in amino acids: CSSTRNEQFF. CDR3 DNA: TGCAGCTCGACACGCAATGAGCAGTTCTTC.

CDR3 amino acids: CASSPVAGGTYEQYF. As DNA, the CDR3 is TGCGCCAGCAGCCCAGTAGCGGGGGGGACCTACGAGCAGTACTTC. V is TRBV5-1 and J is TRBJ2-7, with 11 bases identical to TRBD2. The V segment lost 4 bases and the J segment 2 bases; nucleotides outside the gene matches: 5. The CDR3 length is 15 residues. Per germline, CDR1 SGHRS and CDR2 YFSETQ.

CDR3 bases: TGCGCCAGCAGCCAACAAGACCTAACGTCGTCCTACGAGCAGTACTTC. Protein sequence: CASSQQDLTSSYEQYF. This chain links TRBV4-1 with TRBJ2-7; D not certain. Per germline, CDR1 MGHRA and CDR2 YSYEKL. V gave up 2 bases and J gave up 1 base, with 15 bases separating them. CDR3 length: 16 residues.

V usage is TRBV29-1 and J usage is TRBJ1-4; D perhaps matches TRBD1 (6 bases). The length of the CDR3 is 14 residues. Trimming took off 1 base at V and 5 bases at J, with 11 bases between the two ends. Germline V gene data show CDR1 as SQVTM and CDR2 as ANQGSEA. The CDR3 sequence: CSVEVRGGNEKLFF. CDR3 DNA sequence: TGCAGCGTTGAAGTCAGGGGAGGAAATGAAAAACTGTTTTTT.

The chain is built from TRBV6-5 and TRBJ2-7, with 10 bases lining up with TRBD1. CDR1 and CDR2 from the germline V gene are MNHEY and SVGAGI. The ends lost 6 bases at V and 6 bases at J; junction bases unmatched: 11. The CDR3 has 15 residues. The CDR3 loop reads CASSPGGQGISEQYF. In DNA form, the CDR3 reads TGTGCCAGCAGCCCAGGGGGACAGGGGATATCCGAGCAGTACTTC.

The chain has TRBV11-2 and TRBJ2-1, with 8 bases fitting TRBD1. The junction had 6 bases not matched to a gene; V was cut back by 5 bases and J by 0 bases. CDR3 length: 16 residues. Germline CDR1 SGHAT, CDR2 FQNNGV. The CDR3 loop is CASSPRTGSSYNEQFF. CDR3 bases: TGTGCCAGCAGCCCACGGACAGGGAGCTCCTACAATGAGCAGTTCTTC. Together with reference TRBV11-2 and TRBJ2-1, the CDR3 gives the full variable domain: EAGVAQSPRYKIIEKRQSVAFWCNPISGHATLYWYQQILGQGPKLLIQFQNNGVVDDSQLPKDRFSAERLKGVDSTLKIQPAKLEDSAVYLCASSPRTGSSYNEQFFGPGTRLTVL.

Note on this clone: One junction end does not reproduce the germline sequence, and a read error may be involved. The gene calls are TRBV5-1 and TRBJ1-4; tentative D call: TRBD1 (5 bases). CDR1 and CDR2 (germline): SGHRS, YFSETQ. There are 16 residues in the CDR3. The CDR3 protein is CANSLGGGPTNEKLFF. In DNA, the CDR3 is TGCGCCAACAGCTTGGGCGGGGGACCAACTAATGAAAAACTGTTTTTT.

The chain couples TRBV19 to TRBJ1-1; D might be TRBD1 (5 bases). Germline CDR1 reads LNHDA; CDR2 reads SQIVND (reference sequence). The V end was cut by 3 bases, the J end by 0 bases, with 8 bases between. This CDR3 contains 14 residues. The CDR3 reads CASSMRGLNTEAFF. Here the CDR3 DNA reads TGTGCCAGTAGTATGAGGGGCTTGAACACTGAAGCTTTCTTT.

The chain joins TRBV4-3 to TRBJ2-5, with D possibly TRBD2 on 6 matching bases. Trimming removed 4 bases at V and 3 bases at J, with 12 bases between. This CDR3 has 14 residues. In germline, CDR1 is LGHNA, CDR2 YSLEER. CDR3 protein: CASSLGGLKETQYF. The DNA for the CDR3 is TGCGCCAGCAGCCTCGGAGGACTAAAAGAGACCCAGTACTTC.

This chain links TRBV7-2 with TRBJ1-2; 7 bases are a match to TRBD1. The CDR3 consists of 16 residues. Germline V lookup: CDR1 SGHTA, CDR2 FQGNSA. V lost 5 bases to trimming and J lost 4 bases; unmatched junction nucleotides: 13. In DNA, the CDR3 is TGTGCCAGCAGCCACCCGACAGGGAAGAAGGTCTATGGCTACACCTTC. Protein: CASSHPTGKKVYGYTF.

V and J are TRBV7-2 and TRBJ2-3, with D possibly being TRBD1 (6 bases). Germline lookup yields CDR1 SGHTA and CDR2 FQGNSA. Trimming shortened V by 2 bases and J by 2 bases, and 20 bases separated the two germline ends. This CDR3 comprises 18 residues. The CDR3 DNA follows: TGTGCCAGCAGCTTACGAAGATTCGAGGGGGTGAACACAGATACGCAGTATTTT. It translates to CASSLRRFEGVNTDTQYF.

J is TRBJ1-5 and V is TRBV30, with a possible D match to TRBD1 (6 bases). CDR1 is GTSNPN and CDR2 is SVGIG in the germline V gene (reference sequence). The ends were cut back, 3 bases at V and 5 bases at J, with 14 bases in the middle. The CDR3 loop spans 14 amino acids. The CDR3 reads CAWRSGGLDQPQHF. As DNA, the CDR3 is TGTGCCTGGAGATCTGGGGGGCTCGATCAGCCCCAGCATTTT.

The sample holds one count of this clone. The gene calls are TRBV6-5 and TRBJ1-1; D gene uncertain. V was trimmed by 2 bases and J by 1 base, leaving 5 bases between them. This CDR3 is built from 13 residues. Germline CDR1 and CDR2: MNHEY and SVGAGI. The CDR3 here is CASSYLRNTEAFF. The CDR3 bases are TGTGCCAGCAGTTACCTTAGGAACACTGAAGCTTTCTTT.

V gene TRBV7-9 combines with J gene TRBJ1-1, with D uncertain. Germline V gene data show CDR1 as SEHNR and CDR2 as FQNEAQ (reference sequence). Trimming stripped 6 bases from V and 7 bases from J, with 12 bases between. The CDR3 has 12 amino acids. The CDR3 protein is CASSFGRFEAFF. DNA for the CDR3: TGTGCCAGCAGTTTCGGACGGTTTGAAGCTTTCTTT.

This chain connects TRBV28 to TRBJ1-5; TRBD1 aligns across 9 bases. Trimming at V came to 1 base and at J to 0 bases, leaving 10 bases not matched to a gene. The CDR3 is made up of 19 amino acids. Germline V gives CDR1 MDHEN, CDR2 SYDVKM. The CDR3 nucleotides are TGTGCCAGCAGTTTATACCCGGGACAGGGACTTTATAGCAATCAGCCCCAGCATTTT. This encodes CASSLYPGQGLYSNQPQHF.

The V gene is TRBV14, the J gene TRBJ2-7; D is unclear. CDR3 length: 12 amino acids. CDR1 and CDR2 (germline): SGHDN, FVKESK. V was clipped by 2 bases and J by 1 base, with 3 bases between them. CDR3 bases: TGTGCCAGCAGCCAATTTTCCTACGAGCAGTACTTC. Protein product: CASSQFSYEQYF.

V is TRBV12-3 or TRBV12-4 and J is TRBJ1-5; D is undetermined. With 3 bases removed from V and 6 bases from J, the gap between germline ends came to 3 bases. This CDR3 region has 11 residues. The CDR3 sequence is CASSFGQPQHF. The DNA for the CDR3 is TGTGCCAGCAGTTTCGGTCAGCCCCAGCATTTT.